One and the same sample provided the 13 T cell receptor beta chains below, sequenced in a study of cytomegalovirus exposure and HLA in healthy donors. Primers included in the PCR were 60 Vbeta and 13 Jbeta primers. Clones were read by immunoSEQ multiplex PCR, and TCRdb kept only the in-frame ones, dropping some. The sample lists fewer than 200,000 clones; 82% were seen once. Sequenced: PBMCs. These TCRs come from a male donor in good health and CMV-seronegative.

The chain combines TRBV6-5 with TRBJ1-4; tentatively, D is TRBD1 (5 bases). This CDR3 is built from 16 residues. Trimming pared 2 bases from V and 5 bases from J, leaving 15 bases between. Per the germline V gene, CDR1 is MNHEY and CDR2 is SVGAGI. This chain's CDR3 is CASSYGGWEGNEKLFF. Here the CDR3 DNA reads TGTGCCAGCAGTTACGGGGGGTGGGAGGGAAATGAAAAACTGTTTTTT.

This chain uses TRBV19 with TRBJ2-5; possibly TRBD2 for D (7 bases). The CDR3 consists of 19 residues. The germline V and J ends were trimmed by 3 bases and 1 base, with 24 bases remaining between them. Germline assignment: CDR1 LNHDA and CDR2 SQIVND (reference sequence). The CDR3 sequence is CASSISIGGAGAFQETQYF. CDR3 nucleotide sequence: TGTGCCAGTAGTATCTCCATAGGGGGGGCGGGGGCCTTCCAAGAGACCCAGTACTTC.

The chain links TRBV2 to TRBJ2-7; TRBD1 agrees at 7 bases. CDR1 SNHLY and CDR2 FYNNEI come from the germline V gene. This CDR3 comprises 13 residues. J gave up 6 bases and V 8 bases, and 10 bases lay outside the gene matches. CDR3 region: CASGRTGEFEQYF. CDR3 in DNA: TGTGCCAGCGGACGGACAGGAGAATTCGAGCAGTACTTC. Looking up the rest from reference TRBV2 and TRBJ2-7 gives the full variable domain: EPEVTQTPSHQVTQMGQEVILRCVPISNHLYFYWYRQILGQKVEFLVSFYNNEISEKSEIFDDQFSVERPDGSNFTLKIRSTKLEDSAMYFCASGRTGEFEQYFGPGTRLTVT.

This sequence joins TRBV9 and TRBJ2-5, with 7 bases matching TRBD1. Germline V gives CDR1 SGDLS, CDR2 YYNGEE. V lost 3 bases and J lost 1; bases outside the gene matches: 3. CDR3 size: 14 residues. CDR3 protein: CASSEGASQETQYF. DNA of the CDR3: TGTGCCAGCAGCGAGGGGGCTAGCCAAGAGACCCAGTACTTC.

The gene calls are TRBV14 and TRBJ1-2; maybe TRBD1 (5 bases). This CDR3 spans 15 amino acids. V was shortened by 0 bases and J by 6 bases, with 14 bases between the two germline ends. Germline V CDR1 and CDR2: SGHDN, FVKESK. The CDR3, as DNA: TGTGCCAGCAGCCAAGATGTATCGGGACTCGATGGCTACACCTTC. Its protein product is CASSQDVSGLDGYTF.

V gene TRBV2 combines with J gene TRBJ2-5; maybe TRBD2 (5 bases). The J call may be in error: the DNA end matches TRBJ2-7 better. The CDR3 has 14 amino acids. The V gene's germline CDR1 is SNHLY and CDR2 FYNNEI. The CDR3: CASRDSEGHYEQYF. The CDR3 region has the DNA TGTGCCAGCAGGGACTCCGAGGGCCATTACGAGCAGTACTTC.

The V call is TRBV19, the J call TRBJ1-2; TRBD1 matches at 7 bases. Germline values: CDR1 LNHDA, CDR2 SQIVND (reference sequence). The CDR3 sequence is 15 residues long. V shed 7 bases, J shed 2 bases, and the junction held 10 bases outside the gene matches. CDR3 in amino acids: CASKIGQVENYGYTF. CDR3 sequence (DNA): TGTGCCAGTAAGATCGGACAGGTTGAAAACTATGGCTACACCTTC.

The chain carries TRBV28 and TRBJ1-2; D is perhaps TRBD1 (6 bases). From germline, CDR1 is MDHEN and CDR2 SYDVKM. The V end lost 1 base, the J end lost 2 bases, and 8 bases lay between the germline ends. The CDR3 contains 14 residues. The CDR3 here is CASSLYRVNYGYTF. CDR3 coding DNA: TGTGCCAGCAGTTTATACAGGGTAAACTATGGCTACACCTTC.

This clone was counted a single time. The V call is TRBV27, the J call TRBJ1-2; TRBD1 might be the D (5 bases). V was clipped by 0 bases and J by 7 bases, with 9 bases between them. The CDR3 spans 13 residues. The germline gives CDR1 MNHEY, CDR2 SMNVEV (reference sequence). In DNA form, the CDR3 reads TGTGCCAGCAGTTTATCGGGGCAGATTGGCTACACCTTC. Translation: CASSLSGQIGYTF.

This chain links TRBV9 with TRBJ2-7, with D maybe TRBD2 (5 bases). Germline V gives CDR1 SGDLS, CDR2 YYNGEE. Trimming shortened V by 0 bases and J by 2 bases, and 12 bases separated the two germline ends. CDR3 size: 15 residues. CDR3 residues: CASSVAIGETYEQYF. The CDR3 DNA reads as TGTGCCAGCAGCGTAGCCATCGGGGAGACCTACGAGCAGTACTTC. Complete variable domain (other parts from reference TRBV9 and TRBJ2-7): DSGVTQTPKHLITATGQRVTLRCSPRSGDLSVYWYQQSLDQGLQFLIQYYNGEERAKGNILERFSAQQFPDLHSELNLSSLELGDSALYFCASSVAIGETYEQYFGPGTRLTVT.

This clone has only a few counts. The chain employs TRBV7-7 and TRBJ2-5; 11 bases are a match to TRBD1. The CDR3 is made up of 15 amino acids. The V gene's germline CDR1 is SSHAT and CDR2 FNYEAQ (reference sequence). V lost 5 bases to trimming and J lost 5 bases; unmatched junction nucleotides: 7. CDR3 coding DNA: TGTGCCAGCAGCCGGACAGGGGGCTTAGGCGAGACCCAGTACTTC. This translates into CASSRTGGLGETQYF.

As concerns this clone: The junction and the germline gene differ at one end; a read error may be behind it. The J gene is TRBJ2-5, the V gene TRBV7-9; 8 bases fit TRBD1. The CDR3 loop spans 15 amino acids. Germline values: CDR1 SEHNR, CDR2 FQNEAQ (reference sequence). The CDR3 DNA sequence: TGTTCCAGCAGCCCACGGACAGGGAAGGAAGAGACCCAGTACTTC. It codes for CSSSPRTGKEETQYF.

J is TRBJ1-4 and V is TRBV25-1; D might be TRBD1 (5 bases). The germline V gene encodes CDR1 MGHDK and CDR2 SYGVNS. Trimming pared 8 bases from V and 4 bases from J, leaving 11 bases between. The CDR3 sequence is 13 residues long. The CDR3 bases are TGTGCCAGCGACGGGGGTAGTAATGAAAAACTGTTTTTT. Its protein product is CASDGGSNEKLFF.